These 22 T cell receptor beta chains share one sample of origin, sequenced in a study of T cell changes during pregnancy in multiple sclerosis. Clones were sequenced by immunoSEQ multiplex PCR, and TCRdb holds only the in-frame ones, with some missing. The profile shows 50,000 to 75,000 clones, roughly nine tenths of them singletons. The sample consisted of peripheral blood, taken in the third trimester of pregnancy. These receptors all come from a female donor in good health, enrolled as a control in a pregnancy study.

The chain uses TRBV4-1 and TRBJ2-2; 8 bases are shared with TRBD1. The CDR3 length is 15 residues. V lost 6 bases to trimming and J lost 11 bases; unmatched junction nucleotides: 14. Germline V gene lookup returns CDR1 MGHRA and CDR2 YSYEKL. CDR3 protein: CASSLFGQGLGELFF. The CDR3 DNA reads TGCGCCAGCAGTCTTTTCGGACAGGGCTTGGGTGAGCTGTTTTTT.

This chain connects TRBV5-1 to TRBJ1-1; D gene unclear. Trimming pared 10 bases from V and 1 base from J, leaving 14 bases between. CDR3 length: 13 residues. CDR1 SGHRS and CDR2 YFSETQ come from the germline V gene. The CDR3 reads CAATRRRNTEAFF. In DNA, the CDR3 is TGCGCCGCTACCAGGAGGCGGAACACTGAAGCTTTCTTT. The full variable domain, its missing parts supplied by reference TRBV5-1 and TRBJ1-1, is KAGVTQTPRYLIKTRGQQVTLSCSPISGHRSVSWYQQTPGQGLQFLFEYFSETQRNKGNFPGRFSGRQFSNSRSEMNVSTLELGDSALYLCAATRRRNTEAFFGQGTRLTVV.

The gene calls are TRBV9 and TRBJ2-1, with TRBD2 matching 7 bases. Germline CDR1 reads SGDLS; CDR2 reads YYNGEE. V lost 0 bases, J lost 9 bases, and 6 bases stayed unmatched. The CDR3 contains 14 residues. The CDR3 DNA reads TGTGCCAGCAGCGTAGATCCGGGAGGCGGTGAGCAGTTCTTC. It encodes CASSVDPGGGEQFF. Supplemented by reference TRBV9 and TRBJ2-1, the full variable domain reads DSGVTQTPKHLITATGQRVTLRCSPRSGDLSVYWYQQSLDQGLQFLIQYYNGEERAKGNILERFSAQQFPDLHSELNLSSLELGDSALYFCASSVDPGGGEQFFGPGTRLTVL.

The V call is TRBV19, the J call TRBJ1-3; 9 bases align to TRBD1. The CDR3 totals 14 residues. Per the germline V gene, CDR1 is LNHDA and CDR2 is SQIVND (reference sequence). V trimming: 7 bases; J trimming: 3 bases; junction bases outside the gene matches: 4. The CDR3 spells CASTTGGSGNTIYF. For the CDR3, the DNA is TGTGCCAGTACGACAGGGGGTAGTGGAAACACCATATATTTT.

The V and J genes are TRBV21-1 and TRBJ2-5; the table's D call of TRBD2 was not tested on the DNA. TRBV21-1 is described as a pseudogene. The CDR3 has 15 residues. The CDR3 here is CASSKKKQTQETQYF. DNA of the CDR3: TGTGCCAGCAGCAAAAAAAAGCAAACCCAAGAGACCCAGTACTTC.

The rearrangement links TRBV19 to TRBJ2-2, with a weak D call TRBD2 (6 bases). This CDR3 is 17 amino acids long. V was trimmed by 5 bases and J by 1 base, leaving 17 bases between them. The germline CDR1 and CDR2 sequences are LNHDA and SQIVND (reference sequence). In nucleotides, the CDR3 is TGTGCCAGTAGTCCCGTCCCGTACGGGAGGAACACCGGGGAGCTGTTTTTT. Amino acid sequence: CASSPVPYGRNTGELFF.

A few counts support this clone. The V call is TRBV19, the J call TRBJ2-1; no firm D call. The CDR3 is 15 amino acids. V was cut by 6 bases and J by 0 bases, with 12 bases left in between. CDR1 and CDR2 (germline): LNHDA, SQIVND (reference sequence). The CDR3 sequence: CASRLDRSSYNEQFF. CDR3 bases: TGTGCCAGTAGATTAGACCGGAGCTCCTACAATGAGCAGTTCTTC.

The chain recombines TRBV7-6 with TRBJ2-1; no reliable D call. The CDR3 has 14 amino acids. Germline V gives CDR1 SGHVS, CDR2 FNYEAQ. The V end was cut by 4 bases, the J end by 0 bases, with 7 bases between. CDR3 sequence (DNA): TGTGCCAGCAGCTCATATAGCTCCTACAATGAGCAGTTCTTC. Translation: CASSSYSSYNEQFF.

The chain couples TRBV7-3 to TRBJ2-7; D is perhaps TRBD2 (6 bases). V lost 5 bases and J lost 2, with 16 bases in between. Germline V gene data show CDR1 as SGHTA and CDR2 as FQGTGA. The CDR3 is 15 residues long. The DNA for the CDR3 is TGTGCCAGCAGCCAAGGGCCGGGGGTGGCCTACGAGCAGTACTTC. Protein: CASSQGPGVAYEQYF. The variable domain in full, completed from reference TRBV7-3 and TRBJ2-7, reads GAGVSQTPSNKVTEKGKYVELRCDPISGHTALYWYRQSLGQGPEFLIYFQGTGAADDSGLPNDRFFAVRPEGSVSTLKIQRTERGDSAVYLCASSQGPGVAYEQYFGPGTRLTVT.

This clone came up a few times. The CDR3 nucleotides are TGTGCCAGCAGCGGGACGGGAAGCTCCTACGAGCAGTACTTC. This translates into CASSGTGSSYEQYF. The rearrangement links TRBV9 to TRBJ2-7, with a possible D match to TRBD2 (5 bases). V shed 3 bases and J shed 0 bases, with 10 bases lying between them. The germline V gene encodes CDR1 SGDLS and CDR2 YYNGEE. The CDR3 runs 14 residues.

This rearrangement joins TRBV5-1 to TRBJ2-1; TRBD2 matches 9 bases. The germline V gene encodes CDR1 SGHRS and CDR2 YFSETQ. The CDR3 length is 15 residues. With V trimmed by 0 bases and J by 8 bases, 6 bases remained unmatched. Here the CDR3 DNA reads TGCGCCAGCAGCTTGGTCTTTAGCGGGAGAGATGAGCAGTTCTTC. This encodes CASSLVFSGRDEQFF.

The chain has TRBV6-5 and TRBJ1-1, with a tentative D call TRBD1 (5 bases). The V gene's germline CDR1 is MNHEY and CDR2 SVGAGI. Trimming removed 5 bases from V and 5 bases from J, with 9 bases in between. The CDR3 runs to 12 residues. The DNA for the CDR3 is TGTGCCAGCAGTCGCAGGGATACTGAAGCTTTCTTT. It specifies CASSRRDTEAFF.

The rearrangement uses TRBV2 and TRBJ1-2; a possible D gene is TRBD1 (6 bases). Germline loops: CDR1 SNHLY, CDR2 FYNNEI. V was cut by 7 bases and J by 5 bases, with 17 bases left in between. There are 14 residues in the CDR3. The CDR3 DNA reads TGTGCCAGCACCAGGGGAGTATCGGAATATGGCTACACCTTC. This gives the protein CASTRGVSEYGYTF. Variable domain in full (rest from reference TRBV2 and TRBJ1-2): EPEVTQTPSHQVTQMGQEVILRCVPISNHLYFYWYRQILGQKVEFLVSFYNNEISEKSEIFDDQFSVERPDGSNFTLKIRSTKLEDSAMYFCASTRGVSEYGYTFGSGTRLTVV.

The J gene is TRBJ1-1, the V gene TRBV5-1, with 8 bases lining up with TRBD1. Germline trimming cut 4 bases from V and 1 base from J; bases unmatched to any gene: 9. This CDR3 contains 16 residues. Per germline, CDR1 SGHRS and CDR2 YFSETQ. The CDR3 DNA follows: TGCGCCAGCAGCCTTGAAACCGGGACAGGGAACACTGAAGCTTTCTTT. This codes for CASSLETGTGNTEAFF.

The chain couples TRBV10-3 to TRBJ2-7; 8 positions agree with TRBD2. The germline V gene has CDR1 ENHRY and CDR2 SYGVKD. This CDR3 has 19 amino acids. Trimming removed 0 bases from V and 4 bases from J; junction bases left unmatched: 17. The CDR3 coding sequence is TGTGCCATCAGTGAGTCTGTTAGCGGGATTTGGCTCCCCTCATACGAGCAGTACTTC. This translates into CAISESVSGIWLPSYEQYF.

The chain uses TRBV5-1 and TRBJ1-1; D ambiguous. The CDR3 extends over 12 amino acids. Germline assignment: CDR1 SGHRS and CDR2 YFSETQ. The V end lost 3 bases, the J end lost 7 bases, and 10 bases lay between the germline ends. The CDR3 region is CASSSEHHEAFF. The CDR3 nucleotides are TGCGCCAGCAGCTCCGAACACCATGAAGCTTTCTTT.

This rearrangement joins TRBV10-3 to TRBJ2-1; 11 nucleotides agree with TRBD2. V gave up 10 bases and J gave up 7 bases; unmatched junction bases: 9. Germline CDR1 reads ENHRY; CDR2 reads SYGVKD. This CDR3 has 14 amino acids. CDR3 region: CATIAGGPGNEQFF. The CDR3 nucleotides read TGTGCCACCATAGCGGGAGGGCCAGGGAATGAGCAGTTCTTC.

V gene TRBV28 combines with J gene TRBJ2-1; 8 bases line up with TRBD2. Germline assignment: CDR1 MDHEN and CDR2 SYDVKM. This CDR3 has 13 residues. V was pared by 5 bases and J by 9 bases, with 6 bases of the junction left unmatched. The CDR3: CASSDGLAREQFF. In DNA, the CDR3 is TGTGCCAGCAGTGACGGACTAGCACGTGAGCAGTTCTTC.

This clone was seen once. Relative to the germline gene, one junction end is altered; a read error may explain this. The J gene is TRBJ2-3, the V gene TRBV6-1; 8 bases are shared with TRBD2. Germline assignment: CDR1 MNHNS and CDR2 SASEGT. CDR3 size: 14 residues. CDR3 loop: CASSYSGNTDAQYF. The DNA of the CDR3 is TGTGCCAGCAGCTATAGCGGGAATACAGATGCGCAGTATTTT.

The rearrangement joins TRBV30 to TRBJ1-2; no clear D gene. The CDR3 extends over 12 amino acids. Germline values: CDR1 GTSNPN, CDR2 SVGIG (reference sequence). Trimming shortened V by 4 bases and J by 4 bases, and 10 bases separated the two germline ends. CDR3 bases: TGTGCCTGGACACCTAACCTCTATGGCTACACCTTC. Its protein is CAWTPNLYGYTF.

This rearrangement joins TRBV6-6 to TRBJ2-1; 15 bases line up with TRBD2. The CDR3 is 14 amino acids. Germline CDR1 is MNHNY and CDR2 is SVGAGI (reference sequence). Trimming at V came to 6 bases and at J to 15 bases, leaving 9 bases not matched to a gene. The CDR3 DNA is TGTGCCAGCAGCTTGGGACTAGCGGGAGGAGACGGGTTCTTC. This translates into CASSLGLAGGDGFF.

This chain joins TRBV7-3 and TRBJ1-2; D gene unclear. V gave up 11 bases and J gave up 7 bases, with 11 bases separating them. Germline values: CDR1 SGHTA, CDR2 FQGTGA. The CDR3 is 10 amino acids. CDR3 sequence: CAGPWAGYTF. Written as DNA, the CDR3 is TGTGCCGGCCCGTGGGCTGGCTACACCTTC. The variable domain in full, completed from reference TRBV7-3 and TRBJ1-2, reads GAGVSQTPSNKVTEKGKYVELRCDPISGHTALYWYRQSLGQGPEFLIYFQGTGAADDSGLPNDRFFAVRPEGSVSTLKIQRTERGDSAVYLCAGPWAGYTFGSGTRLTVV.